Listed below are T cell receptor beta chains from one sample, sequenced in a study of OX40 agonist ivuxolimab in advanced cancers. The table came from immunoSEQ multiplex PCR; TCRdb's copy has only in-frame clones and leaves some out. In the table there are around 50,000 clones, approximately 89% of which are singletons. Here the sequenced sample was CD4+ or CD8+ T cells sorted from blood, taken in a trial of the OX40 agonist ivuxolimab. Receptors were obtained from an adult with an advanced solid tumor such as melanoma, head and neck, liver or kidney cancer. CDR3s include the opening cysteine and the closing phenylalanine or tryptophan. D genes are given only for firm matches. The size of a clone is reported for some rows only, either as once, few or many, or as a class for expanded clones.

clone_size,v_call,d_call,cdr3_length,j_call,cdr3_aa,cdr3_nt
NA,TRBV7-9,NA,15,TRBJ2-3,CASSLVTGVTDTQYF,TGTGCCAGCAGCTTAGTCACTGGAGTGACAGATACGCAGTATTTT
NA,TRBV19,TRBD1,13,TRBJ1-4,CASSGGVNEKLFF,TGTGCCAGCTCAGGGGGAGTAAATGAAAAACTGTTTTTT
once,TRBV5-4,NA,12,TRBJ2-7,CASSLGPLEQYF,TGTGCCAGCAGCTTGGGACCCCTCGAGCAGTACTTC
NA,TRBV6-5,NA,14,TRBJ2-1,CASSYSTAYNEQFF,TGTGCCAGCAGTTATTCGACAGCCTACAATGAGCAGTTCTTC
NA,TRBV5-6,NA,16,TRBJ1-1,CASSWGSDNLNTEAFF,TGTGCCAGCAGCTGGGGATCCGACAACTTGAACACTGAAGCTTTCTTT
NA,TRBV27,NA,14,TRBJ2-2,CASGLGTYTGELFF,TGTGCCAGCGGTCTCGGGACTTACACCGGGGAGCTGTTTTTT
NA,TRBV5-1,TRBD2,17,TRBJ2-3,CASSVGTSGRATDTQYF,TGCGCCAGCAGCGTCGGGACTAGCGGGAGAGCCACAGATACGCAGTATTTT
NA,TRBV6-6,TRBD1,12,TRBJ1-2,CASSLTGAGYTF,TGTGCCAGCAGCCTGACAGGGGCTGGCTACACCTTC
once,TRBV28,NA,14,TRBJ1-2,CASSLSGVDYGYTF,TGTGCCAGCAGTTTATCAGGGGTGGACTATGGCTACACCTTC
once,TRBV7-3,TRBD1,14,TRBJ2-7,CASSARQGPYEQYF,TGTGCCAGCAGCGCCCGACAGGGCCCCTACGAGCAGTACTTC
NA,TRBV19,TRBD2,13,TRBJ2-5,CASSRAGRETQYF,TGTGCCAGTAGTCGAGCGGGAAGGGAGACCCAGTACTTC
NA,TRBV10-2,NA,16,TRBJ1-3,CASSDPGRASGNTIYF,TGCGCCAGCAGTGACCCTGGCAGGGCATCGGGAAACACCATATATTTT
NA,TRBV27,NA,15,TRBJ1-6,CASSLRARDNSPLHF,TGTGCCAGCAGTTTAAGGGCCAGGGATAATTCACCCCTCCACTTT
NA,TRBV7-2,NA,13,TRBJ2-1,CASRRTLYNEQFF,TGTGCCAGCAGGCGGACTTTATACAATGAGCAGTTCTTC
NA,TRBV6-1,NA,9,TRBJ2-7,CASGWYEYF,TGTGCCAGCGGCTGGTACGAGTACTTC
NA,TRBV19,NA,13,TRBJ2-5,CASSRPPVETQYF,TGTGCCAGTAGCAGACCGCCTGTAGAGACCCAGTACTTC
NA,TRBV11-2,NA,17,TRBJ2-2,CASSLGGQPRGTGELFF,TGTGCCAGCAGCTTAGGGGGGCAGCCGCGAGGCACCGGGGAGCTGTTTTTT
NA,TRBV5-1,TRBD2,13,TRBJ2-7,CASSRAGGGEQYF,TGCGCCAGCAGCCGGGCCGGGGGGGGCGAGCAGTACTTC
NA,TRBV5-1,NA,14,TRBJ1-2,CASSLSAGEVGYTF,TGCGCCAGCAGCTTGTCAGCAGGGGAAGTGGGCTACACCTTC
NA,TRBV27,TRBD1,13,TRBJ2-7,CASSPTGYYEQYF,TGTGCCAGCAGTCCGACAGGGTACTACGAGCAGTACTTC
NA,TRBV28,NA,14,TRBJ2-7,CASSLPHGKYEQYF,TGTGCCAGCAGTTTGCCCCATGGAAAGTACGAGCAGTACTTC
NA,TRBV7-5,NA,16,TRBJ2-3,CARSYIISSGTDTQYF,TGTGCCAGAAGCTATATCATTAGTTCGGGCACAGATACGCAGTATTTT
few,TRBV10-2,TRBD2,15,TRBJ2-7,CASSGPGGGAYEQYF,TGCGCCAGCAGTGGACCGGGCGGGGGAGCCTACGAGCAGTACTTC
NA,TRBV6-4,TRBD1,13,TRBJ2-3,CASSGDRGLTQYF,TGTGCCAGCAGTGGGGACAGGGGTTTGACGCAGTATTTT
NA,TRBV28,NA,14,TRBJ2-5,CASTPVDRQETQYF,TGTGCCAGTACCCCGGTAGACAGACAAGAGACCCAGTACTTC